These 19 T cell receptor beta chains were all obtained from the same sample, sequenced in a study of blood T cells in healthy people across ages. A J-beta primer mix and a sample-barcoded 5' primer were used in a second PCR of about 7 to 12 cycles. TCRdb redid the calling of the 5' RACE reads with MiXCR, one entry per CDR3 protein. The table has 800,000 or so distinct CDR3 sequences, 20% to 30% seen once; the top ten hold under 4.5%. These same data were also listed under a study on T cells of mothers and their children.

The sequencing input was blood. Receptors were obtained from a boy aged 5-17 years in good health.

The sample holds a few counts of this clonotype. The CDR3 DNA reads as TGTGCCAGCAGCTTAACAGGACTAGGCTTCGAGCAGTACTTC. It codes for CASSLTGLGFEQYF. The chain has TRBV7-2 and TRBJ2-7; 7 positions match TRBD2. The CDR3 spans 14 residues. The ends lost 2 bases at V and 6 bases at J; junction bases unmatched: 7. Germline-derived CDR1 and CDR2 are SGHTA and FQGNSA.

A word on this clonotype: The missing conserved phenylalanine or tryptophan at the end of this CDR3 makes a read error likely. CDR3 sequence: CASSLGLAGSSNEQFL. The CDR3 DNA reads TGTGCCAGCAGCCTGGGACTAGCGGGGAGCTCCAATGAGCAGTTCTTA. This rearrangement joins TRBV3-1 to TRBJ2-1; 13 nucleotides align to TRBD2. CDR3 length equals 16 residues. Germline-derived CDR1 and CDR2 are LGHDT and YNNKEL (reference sequence). After removal of 4 bases from V and 6 bases from J, the junction contained 6 bases not matched to a gene.

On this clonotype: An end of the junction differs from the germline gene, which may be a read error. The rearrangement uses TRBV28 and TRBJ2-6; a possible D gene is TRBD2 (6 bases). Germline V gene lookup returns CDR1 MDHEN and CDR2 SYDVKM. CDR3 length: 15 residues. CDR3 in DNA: TGTGCCAGCGGAGGGGCGAACTCTGGGGCCAACGTCGTGACTTTC. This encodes CASGGANSGANVVTF.

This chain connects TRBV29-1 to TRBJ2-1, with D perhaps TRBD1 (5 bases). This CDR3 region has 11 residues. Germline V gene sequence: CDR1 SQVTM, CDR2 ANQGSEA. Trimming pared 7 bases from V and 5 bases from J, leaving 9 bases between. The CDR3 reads CSGDSHNEQFF. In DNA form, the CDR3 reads TGCAGCGGCGACAGTCACAATGAGCAGTTCTTC.

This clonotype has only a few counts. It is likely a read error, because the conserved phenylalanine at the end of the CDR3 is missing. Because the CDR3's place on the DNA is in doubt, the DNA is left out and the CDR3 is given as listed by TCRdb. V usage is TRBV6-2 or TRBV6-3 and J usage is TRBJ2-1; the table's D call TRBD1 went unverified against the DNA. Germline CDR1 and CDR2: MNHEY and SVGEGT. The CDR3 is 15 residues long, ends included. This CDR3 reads CASSSNNLVTGMGSL.

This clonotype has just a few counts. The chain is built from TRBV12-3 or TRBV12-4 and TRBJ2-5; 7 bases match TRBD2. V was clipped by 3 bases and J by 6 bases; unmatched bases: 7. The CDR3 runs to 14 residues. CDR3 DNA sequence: TGTGCCAGCAGTTTTACGGGAGGCGGTCAGACCCAGTACTTC. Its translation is CASSFTGGGQTQYF.

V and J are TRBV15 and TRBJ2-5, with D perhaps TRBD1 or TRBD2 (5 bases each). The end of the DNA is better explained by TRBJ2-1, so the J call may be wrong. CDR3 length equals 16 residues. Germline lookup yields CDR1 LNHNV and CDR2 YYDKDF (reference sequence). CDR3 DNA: TGTGCCACCAGCAGGGATACCGGGACGGATGGATGGGAGCAGTTCTTC. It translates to CATSRDTGTDGWEQFF.

The CDR3 region has the DNA TGTGCCAGCAGTGAAGACGGACAGATAACGACCCAGTACTTC. Amino acid sequence: CASSEDGQITTQYF. V gene TRBV2 combines with J gene TRBJ2-5; weak D call: TRBD1 (6 bases). Trimming shortened V by 1 base and J by 7 bases, and 13 bases separated the two germline ends. Germline values: CDR1 SNHLY, CDR2 FYNNEI. This CDR3 is built from 14 residues.

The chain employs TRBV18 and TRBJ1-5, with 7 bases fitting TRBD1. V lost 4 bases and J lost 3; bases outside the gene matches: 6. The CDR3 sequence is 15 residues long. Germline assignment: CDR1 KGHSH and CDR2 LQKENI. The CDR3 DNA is TGTGCCAGCTCACTAGGGACAGATGCCAATCAGCCCCAGCATTTT. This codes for CASSLGTDANQPQHF. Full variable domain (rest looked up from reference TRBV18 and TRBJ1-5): NAGVMQNPRHLVRRRGQEARLRCSPMKGHSHVYWYRQLPEEGLKFMVYLQKENIIDESGMPKERFSAEFPKEGPSILRIQQVVRGDSAAYFCASSLGTDANQPQHFGDGTRLSIL.

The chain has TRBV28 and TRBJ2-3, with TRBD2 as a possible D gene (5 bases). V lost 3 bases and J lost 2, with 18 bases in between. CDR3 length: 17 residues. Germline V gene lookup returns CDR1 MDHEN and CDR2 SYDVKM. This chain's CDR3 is CASSFLSSAGNTDTQYF. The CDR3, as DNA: TGTGCCAGCAGTTTTTTAAGTTCGGCGGGCAACACAGATACGCAGTATTTT.

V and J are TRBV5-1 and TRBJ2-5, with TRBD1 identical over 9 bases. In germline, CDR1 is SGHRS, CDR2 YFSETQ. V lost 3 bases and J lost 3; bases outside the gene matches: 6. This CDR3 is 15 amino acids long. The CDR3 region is CASSWGDRAEETQYF. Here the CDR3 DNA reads TGCGCCAGCAGCTGGGGGGACAGGGCGGAAGAGACCCAGTACTTC.

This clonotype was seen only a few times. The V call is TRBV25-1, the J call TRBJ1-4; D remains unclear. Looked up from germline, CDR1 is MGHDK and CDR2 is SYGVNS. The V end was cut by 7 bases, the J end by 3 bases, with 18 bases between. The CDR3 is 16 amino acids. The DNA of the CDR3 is TGTGCCAGCACCGCCCTCGAGTTCGGGGCTAATGAAAAACTGTTTTTT. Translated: CASTALEFGANEKLFF.

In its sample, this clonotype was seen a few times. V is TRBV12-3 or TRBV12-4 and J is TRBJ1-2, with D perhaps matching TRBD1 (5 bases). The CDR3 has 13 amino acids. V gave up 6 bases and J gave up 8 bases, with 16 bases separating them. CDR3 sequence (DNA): TGTGCCAGCAGCCTAGATGGGGGGACGGGCTACACCTTC. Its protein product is CASSLDGGTGYTF.

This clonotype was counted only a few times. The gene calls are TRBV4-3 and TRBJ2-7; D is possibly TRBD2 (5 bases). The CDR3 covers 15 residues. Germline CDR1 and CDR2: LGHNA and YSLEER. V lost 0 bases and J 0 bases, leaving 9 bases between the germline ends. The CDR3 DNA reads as TGCGCCAGCAGCCAAGATCGTCGGGGCTCCTACGAGCAGTACTTC. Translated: CASSQDRRGSYEQYF.

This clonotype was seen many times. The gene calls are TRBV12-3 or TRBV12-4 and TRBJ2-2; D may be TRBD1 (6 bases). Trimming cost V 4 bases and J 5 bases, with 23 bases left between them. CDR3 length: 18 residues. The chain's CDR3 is CASSSGTTLMGETGELFF. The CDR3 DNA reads TGTGCCAGCAGTTCTGGGACAACTCTCATGGGCGAGACCGGGGAGCTGTTTTTT.

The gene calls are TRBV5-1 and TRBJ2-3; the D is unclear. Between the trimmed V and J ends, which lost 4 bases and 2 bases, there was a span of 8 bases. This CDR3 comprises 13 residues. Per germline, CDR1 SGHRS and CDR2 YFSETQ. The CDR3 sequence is CASSAYNTDTQYF. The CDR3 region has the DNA TGCGCCAGCAGCGCCTATAACACAGATACGCAGTATTTT.

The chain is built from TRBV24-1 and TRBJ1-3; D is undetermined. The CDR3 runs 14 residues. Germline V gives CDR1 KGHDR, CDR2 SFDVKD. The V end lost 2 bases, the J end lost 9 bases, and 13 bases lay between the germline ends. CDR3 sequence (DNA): TGTGCCACCAGTGATTCATTCAAGTCATCCACCATATATTTT. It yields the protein CATSDSFKSSTIYF.

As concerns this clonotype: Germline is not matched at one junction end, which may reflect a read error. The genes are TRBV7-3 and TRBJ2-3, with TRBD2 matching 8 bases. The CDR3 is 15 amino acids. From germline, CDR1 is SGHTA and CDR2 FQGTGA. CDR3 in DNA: TGCGCCAGCAGGTCCCTAGCGGGCACGGTGGATACGCAGTATTTT. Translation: CASRSLAGTVDTQYF.

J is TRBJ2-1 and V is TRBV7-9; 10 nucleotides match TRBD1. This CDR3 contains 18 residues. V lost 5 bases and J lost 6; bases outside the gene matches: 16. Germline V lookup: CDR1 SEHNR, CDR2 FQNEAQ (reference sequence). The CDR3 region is CASSRRRVGTGDANEQFF. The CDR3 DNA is TGTGCCAGCAGCCGACGAAGGGTGGGGACAGGGGATGCCAATGAGCAGTTCTTC.